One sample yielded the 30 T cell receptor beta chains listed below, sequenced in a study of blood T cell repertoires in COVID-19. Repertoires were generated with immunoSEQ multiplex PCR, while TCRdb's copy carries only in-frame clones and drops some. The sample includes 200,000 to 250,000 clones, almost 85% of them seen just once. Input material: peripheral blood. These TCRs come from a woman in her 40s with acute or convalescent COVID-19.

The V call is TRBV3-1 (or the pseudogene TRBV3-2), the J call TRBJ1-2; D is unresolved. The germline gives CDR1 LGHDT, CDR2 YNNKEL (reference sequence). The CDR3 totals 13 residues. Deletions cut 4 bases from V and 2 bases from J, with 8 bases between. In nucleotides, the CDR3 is TGTGCCAGCAGCCGGGCACAGAACTATGGCTACACCTTC. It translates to CASSRAQNYGYTF.

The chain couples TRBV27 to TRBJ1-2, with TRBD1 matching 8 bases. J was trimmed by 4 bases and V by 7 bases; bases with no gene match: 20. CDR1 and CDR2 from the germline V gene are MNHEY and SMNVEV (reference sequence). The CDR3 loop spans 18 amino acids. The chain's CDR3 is CASTPRGRGRLPSYGYTF. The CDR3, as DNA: TGTGCCAGCACGCCCCGGGGCAGGGGGCGACTCCCCAGCTATGGCTACACCTTC.

CDR3: CASSQIQGLNEKLFF. The CDR3 DNA reads as TGCGCCAGCAGCCAGATACAGGGCTTAAATGAAAAACTGTTTTTT. The V call is TRBV4-1, the J call TRBJ1-4; D is perhaps TRBD1 (6 bases). The CDR3 length is 15 residues. Germline lookup yields CDR1 MGHRA and CDR2 YSYEKL. V dropped 3 bases and J dropped 5 bases, with 13 bases sitting between them.

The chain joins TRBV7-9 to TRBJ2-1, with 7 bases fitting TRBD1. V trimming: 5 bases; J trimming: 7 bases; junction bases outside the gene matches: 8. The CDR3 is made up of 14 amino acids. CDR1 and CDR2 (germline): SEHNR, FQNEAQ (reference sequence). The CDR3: CASSLGGQSNEQFF. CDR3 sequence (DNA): TGTGCCAGCAGCCTAGGGGGACAGTCGAATGAGCAGTTCTTC.

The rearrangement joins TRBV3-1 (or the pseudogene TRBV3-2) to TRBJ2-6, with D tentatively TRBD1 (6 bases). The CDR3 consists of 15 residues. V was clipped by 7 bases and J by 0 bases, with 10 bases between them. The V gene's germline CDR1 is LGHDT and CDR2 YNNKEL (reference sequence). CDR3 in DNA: TGTGCCAGCAACGAAGGGGGCTCTGGGGCCAACGTCCTGACTTTC. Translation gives CASNEGGSGANVLTF.

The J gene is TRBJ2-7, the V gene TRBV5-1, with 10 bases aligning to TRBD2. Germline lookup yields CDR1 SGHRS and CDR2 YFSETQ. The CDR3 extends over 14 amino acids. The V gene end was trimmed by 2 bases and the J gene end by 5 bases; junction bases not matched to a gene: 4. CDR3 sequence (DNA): TGCGCCAGCAGCTTCCTAGCGGGAGTTAACGAGCAGTACTTC. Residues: CASSFLAGVNEQYF.

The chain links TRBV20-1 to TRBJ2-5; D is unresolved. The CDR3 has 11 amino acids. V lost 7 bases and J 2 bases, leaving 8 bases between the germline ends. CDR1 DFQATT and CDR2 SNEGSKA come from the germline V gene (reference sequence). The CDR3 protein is CSGRKQETQYF. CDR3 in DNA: TGCAGTGGCAGAAAGCAAGAGACCCAGTACTTC.

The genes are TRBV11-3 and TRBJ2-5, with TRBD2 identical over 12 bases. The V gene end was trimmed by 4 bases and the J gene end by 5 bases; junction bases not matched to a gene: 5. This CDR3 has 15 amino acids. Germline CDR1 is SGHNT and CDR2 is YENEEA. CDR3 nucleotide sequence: TGTGCCAGCAGCTCACTAGCGGGAGGAGTTGAGACCCAGTACTTC. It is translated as CASSSLAGGVETQYF.

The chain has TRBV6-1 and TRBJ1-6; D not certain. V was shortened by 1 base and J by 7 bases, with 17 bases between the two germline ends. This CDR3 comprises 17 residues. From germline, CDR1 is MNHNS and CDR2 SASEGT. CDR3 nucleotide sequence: TGTGCCAGCAGTGAAGGGGCAGCTTTGAGCCAGAATTCACCCCTCCACTTT. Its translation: CASSEGAALSQNSPLHF.

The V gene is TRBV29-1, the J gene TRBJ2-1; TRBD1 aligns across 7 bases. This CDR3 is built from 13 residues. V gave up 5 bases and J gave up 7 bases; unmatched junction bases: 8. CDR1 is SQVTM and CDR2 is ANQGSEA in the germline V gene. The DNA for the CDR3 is TGCAGCGTTTTCGGGGACAGTCCGAATGAGCAGTTCTTC. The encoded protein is CSVFGDSPNEQFF.

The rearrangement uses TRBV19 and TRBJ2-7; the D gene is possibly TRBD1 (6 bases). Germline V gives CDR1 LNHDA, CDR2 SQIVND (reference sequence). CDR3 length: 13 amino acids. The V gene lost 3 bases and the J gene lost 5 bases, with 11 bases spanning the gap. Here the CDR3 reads CASSINRADEQYF. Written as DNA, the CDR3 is TGTGCCAGTAGTATCAACAGGGCAGACGAGCAGTACTTC.

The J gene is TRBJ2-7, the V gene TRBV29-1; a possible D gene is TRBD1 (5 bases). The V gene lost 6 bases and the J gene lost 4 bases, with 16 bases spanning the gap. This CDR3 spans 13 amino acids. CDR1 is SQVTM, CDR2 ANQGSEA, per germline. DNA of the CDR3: TGCAGCGTGCGGAACAGGCTGGGGTACGAGCAGTACTTC. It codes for CSVRNRLGYEQYF.

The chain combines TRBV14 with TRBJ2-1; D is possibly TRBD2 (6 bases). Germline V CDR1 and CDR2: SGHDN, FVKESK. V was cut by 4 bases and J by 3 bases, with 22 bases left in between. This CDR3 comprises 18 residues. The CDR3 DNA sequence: TGTGCCAGCAGCCCCATCTTTCATTGGGGCGGGAACTACAATGAGCAGTTCTTC. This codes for CASSPIFHWGGNYNEQFF.

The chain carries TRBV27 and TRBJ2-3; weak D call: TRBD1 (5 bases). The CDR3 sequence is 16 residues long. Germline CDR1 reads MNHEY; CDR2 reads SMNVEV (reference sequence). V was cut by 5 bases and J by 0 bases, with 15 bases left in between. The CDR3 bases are TGTGCCAGCAGTCTCGACCAGGGTACGAGCACAGATACGCAGTATTTT. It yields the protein CASSLDQGTSTDTQYF.

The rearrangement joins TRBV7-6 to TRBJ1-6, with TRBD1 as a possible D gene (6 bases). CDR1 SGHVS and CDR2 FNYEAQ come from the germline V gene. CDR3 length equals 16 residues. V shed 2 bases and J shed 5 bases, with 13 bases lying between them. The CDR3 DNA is TGTGCCAGCAGCTTATCTACCACAGGGAATAATTCACCCCTCCACTTT. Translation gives CASSLSTTGNNSPLHF.

The CDR3 DNA is TGTGCCATCAGTGAAGGCAGGGCGGCTAACTATGGCTACACCTTC. Translation: CAISEGRAANYGYTF. This sequence joins TRBV10-3 and TRBJ1-2; tentative D call: TRBD1 (5 bases). The CDR3 has 15 residues. Trimming removed 3 bases from V and 0 bases from J, with 11 bases in between. Germline-derived CDR1 and CDR2 are ENHRY and SYGVKD.

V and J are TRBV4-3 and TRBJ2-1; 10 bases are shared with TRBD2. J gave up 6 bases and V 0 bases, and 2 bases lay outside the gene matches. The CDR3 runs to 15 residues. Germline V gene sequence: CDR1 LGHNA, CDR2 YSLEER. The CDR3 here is CASSQDGTSVNEQFF. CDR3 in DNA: TGCGCCAGCAGCCAAGACGGGACTAGCGTCAATGAGCAGTTCTTC.

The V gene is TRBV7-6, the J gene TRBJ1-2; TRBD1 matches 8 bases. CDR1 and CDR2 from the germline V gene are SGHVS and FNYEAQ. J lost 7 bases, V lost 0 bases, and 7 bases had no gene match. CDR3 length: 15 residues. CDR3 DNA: TGTGCCAGCAGCTTAGCGGGGGCAGGGGGCTTTGGCTACACCTTC. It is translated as CASSLAGAGGFGYTF.

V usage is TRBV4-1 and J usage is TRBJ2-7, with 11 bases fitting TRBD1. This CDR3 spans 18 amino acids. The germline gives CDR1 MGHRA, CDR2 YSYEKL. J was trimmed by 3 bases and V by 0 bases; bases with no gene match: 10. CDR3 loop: CASSQDNSGTGGVYEQYF. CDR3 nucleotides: TGCGCCAGCAGCCAAGATAATTCCGGGACAGGGGGTGTCTACGAGCAGTACTTC.

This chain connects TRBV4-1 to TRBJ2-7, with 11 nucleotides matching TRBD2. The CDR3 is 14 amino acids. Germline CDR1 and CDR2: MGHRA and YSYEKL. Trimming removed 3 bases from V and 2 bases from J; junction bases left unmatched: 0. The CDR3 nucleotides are TGCGCCAGCAGCCAGACTAGCGGGACCTACGAGCAGTACTTC. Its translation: CASSQTSGTYEQYF.

CDR3: CASSVQGANTGELFF. The CDR3 DNA reads as TGTGCCAGCAGTGTACAGGGGGCAAACACCGGGGAGCTGTTTTTT. The V gene is TRBV2, the J gene TRBJ2-2; 9 bases agree with TRBD1. The V gene's germline CDR1 is SNHLY and CDR2 FYNNEI. This CDR3 is 15 amino acids long. The ends lost 4 bases at V and 2 bases at J; junction bases unmatched: 2.

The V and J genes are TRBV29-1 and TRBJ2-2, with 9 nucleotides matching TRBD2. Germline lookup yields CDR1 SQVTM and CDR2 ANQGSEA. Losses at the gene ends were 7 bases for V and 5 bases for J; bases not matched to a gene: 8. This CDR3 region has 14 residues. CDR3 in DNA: TGCAGCGCCAGTGGAGCGGGAGGAACCGGGGAGCTGTTTTTT. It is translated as CSASGAGGTGELFF.

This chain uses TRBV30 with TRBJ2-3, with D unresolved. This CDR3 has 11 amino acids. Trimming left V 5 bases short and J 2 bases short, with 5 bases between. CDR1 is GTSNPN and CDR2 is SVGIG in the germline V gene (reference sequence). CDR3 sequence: CAWGHTDTQYF. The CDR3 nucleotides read TGTGCCTGGGGGCACACAGATACGCAGTATTTT.

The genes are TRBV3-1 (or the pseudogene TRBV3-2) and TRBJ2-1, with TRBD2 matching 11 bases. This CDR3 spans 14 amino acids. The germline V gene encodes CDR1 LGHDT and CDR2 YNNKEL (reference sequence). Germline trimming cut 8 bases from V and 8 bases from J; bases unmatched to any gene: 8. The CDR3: CASLTSGSPDEQFF. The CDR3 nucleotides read TGTGCCAGCCTCACTAGCGGGAGCCCGGATGAGCAGTTCTTC.

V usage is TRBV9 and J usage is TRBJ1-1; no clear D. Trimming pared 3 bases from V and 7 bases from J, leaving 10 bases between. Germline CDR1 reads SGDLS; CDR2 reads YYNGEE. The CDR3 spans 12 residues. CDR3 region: CASSGPEGEAFF. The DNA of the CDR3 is TGTGCCAGCAGCGGCCCTGAGGGTGAAGCTTTCTTT. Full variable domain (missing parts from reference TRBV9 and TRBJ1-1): DSGVTQTPKHLITATGQRVTLRCSPRSGDLSVYWYQQSLDQGLQFLIQYYNGEERAKGNILERFSAQQFPDLHSELNLSSLELGDSALYFCASSGPEGEAFFGQGTRLTVV.

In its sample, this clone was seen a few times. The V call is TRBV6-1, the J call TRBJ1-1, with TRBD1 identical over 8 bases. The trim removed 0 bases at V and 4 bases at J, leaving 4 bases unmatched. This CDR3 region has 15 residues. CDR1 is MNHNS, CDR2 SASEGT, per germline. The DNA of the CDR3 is TGTGCCAGCAGTGAAGCTTCCGGGACAGGCACTGAAGCTTTCTTT. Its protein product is CASSEASGTGTEAFF.

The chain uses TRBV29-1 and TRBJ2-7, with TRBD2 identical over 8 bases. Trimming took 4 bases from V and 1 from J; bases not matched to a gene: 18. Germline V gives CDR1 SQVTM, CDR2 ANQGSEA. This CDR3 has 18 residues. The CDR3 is CSVVVPQRTSLRSYEQYF. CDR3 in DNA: TGCAGCGTTGTTGTCCCCCAACGGACTAGCCTCAGATCCTACGAGCAGTACTTC.

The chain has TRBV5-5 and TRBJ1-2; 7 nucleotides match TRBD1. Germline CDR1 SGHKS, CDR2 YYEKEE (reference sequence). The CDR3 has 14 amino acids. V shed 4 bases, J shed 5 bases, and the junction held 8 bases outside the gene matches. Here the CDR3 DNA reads TGTGCCAGCAGCCTAGGACAGGCCTTTTATGGCTACACCTTC. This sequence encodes CASSLGQAFYGYTF.

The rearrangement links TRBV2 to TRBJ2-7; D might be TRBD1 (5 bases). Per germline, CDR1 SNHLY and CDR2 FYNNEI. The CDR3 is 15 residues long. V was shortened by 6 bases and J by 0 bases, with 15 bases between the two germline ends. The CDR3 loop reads CASRMTVASSYEQYF. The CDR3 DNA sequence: TGTGCCAGCAGGATGACAGTGGCGAGCTCCTACGAGCAGTACTTC. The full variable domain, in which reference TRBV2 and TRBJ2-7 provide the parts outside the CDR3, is EPEVTQTPSHQVTQMGQEVILRCVPISNHLYFYWYRQILGQKVEFLVSFYNNEISEKSEIFDDQFSVERPDGSNFTLKIRSTKLEDSAMYFCASRMTVASSYEQYFGPGTRLTVT.

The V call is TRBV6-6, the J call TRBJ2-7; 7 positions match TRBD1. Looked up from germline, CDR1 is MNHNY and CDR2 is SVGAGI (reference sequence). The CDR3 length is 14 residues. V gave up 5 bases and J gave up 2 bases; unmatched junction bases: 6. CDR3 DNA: TGTGCCAGCAGTAACCTAGACAGGGCCTACGAGCAGTACTTC. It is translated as CASSNLDRAYEQYF.